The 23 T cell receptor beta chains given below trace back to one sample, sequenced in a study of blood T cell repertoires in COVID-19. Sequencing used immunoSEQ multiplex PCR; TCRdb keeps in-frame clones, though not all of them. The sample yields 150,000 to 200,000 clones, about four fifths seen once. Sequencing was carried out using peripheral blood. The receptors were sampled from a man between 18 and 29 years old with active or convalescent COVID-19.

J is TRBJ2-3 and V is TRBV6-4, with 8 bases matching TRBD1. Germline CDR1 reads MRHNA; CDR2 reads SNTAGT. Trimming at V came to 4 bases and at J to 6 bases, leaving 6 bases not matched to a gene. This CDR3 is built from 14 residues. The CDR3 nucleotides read TGTGCCAGCAGTGCGACAGGGGTTGCCGATACGCAGTATTTT. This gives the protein CASSATGVADTQYF.

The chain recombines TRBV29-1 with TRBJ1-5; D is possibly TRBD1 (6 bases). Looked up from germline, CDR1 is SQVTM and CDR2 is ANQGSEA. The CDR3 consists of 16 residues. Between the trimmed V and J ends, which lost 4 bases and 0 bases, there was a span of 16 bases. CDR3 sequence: CSVGEGGAYSNQPQHF. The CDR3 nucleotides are TGCAGCGTTGGGGAGGGGGGGGCTTATAGCAATCAGCCCCAGCATTTT. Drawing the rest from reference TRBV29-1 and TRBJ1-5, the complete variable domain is SAVISQKPSRDICQRGTSLTIQCQVDSQVTMMFWYRQQPGQSLTLIATANQGSEATYESGFVIDKFPISRPNLTFSTLTVSNMSPEDSSIYLCSVGEGGAYSNQPQHFGDGTRLSIL.

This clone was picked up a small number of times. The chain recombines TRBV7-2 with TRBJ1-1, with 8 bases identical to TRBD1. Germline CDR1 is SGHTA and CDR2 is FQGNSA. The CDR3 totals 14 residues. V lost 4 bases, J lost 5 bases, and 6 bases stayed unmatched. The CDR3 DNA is TGTGCCAGCAGCTCTCGGACAGGGAGGACTGAAGCTTTCTTT. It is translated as CASSSRTGRTEAFF.

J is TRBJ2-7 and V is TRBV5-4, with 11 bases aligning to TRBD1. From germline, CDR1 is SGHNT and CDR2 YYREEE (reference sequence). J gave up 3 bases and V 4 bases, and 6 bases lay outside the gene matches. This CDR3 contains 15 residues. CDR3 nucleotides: TGTGCCAGCAGCGTAGGGACAGGGGGAGGCTACGAGCAGTACTTC. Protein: CASSVGTGGGYEQYF.

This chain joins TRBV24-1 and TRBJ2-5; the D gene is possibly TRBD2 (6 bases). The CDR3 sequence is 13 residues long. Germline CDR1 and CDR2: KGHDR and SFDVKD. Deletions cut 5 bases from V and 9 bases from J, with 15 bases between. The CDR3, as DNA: TGTGCCACCAGTGCGGGCGCCCGGGGGTCCCAGTACTTC. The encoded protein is CATSAGARGSQYF.

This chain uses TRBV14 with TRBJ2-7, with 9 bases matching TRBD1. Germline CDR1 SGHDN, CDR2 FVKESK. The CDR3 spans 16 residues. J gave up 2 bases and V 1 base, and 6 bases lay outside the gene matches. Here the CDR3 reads CASSQAFDRGAYEQYF. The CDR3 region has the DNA TGTGCCAGCAGCCAAGCTTTTGACAGGGGGGCCTACGAGCAGTACTTC.

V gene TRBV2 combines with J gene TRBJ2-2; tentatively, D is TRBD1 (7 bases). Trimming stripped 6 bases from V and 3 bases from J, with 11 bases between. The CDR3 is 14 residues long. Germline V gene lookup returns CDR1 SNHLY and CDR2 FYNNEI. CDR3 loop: CASRGRGDTGELFF. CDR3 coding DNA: TGTGCCAGCAGAGGCAGGGGGGACACCGGGGAGCTGTTTTTT.

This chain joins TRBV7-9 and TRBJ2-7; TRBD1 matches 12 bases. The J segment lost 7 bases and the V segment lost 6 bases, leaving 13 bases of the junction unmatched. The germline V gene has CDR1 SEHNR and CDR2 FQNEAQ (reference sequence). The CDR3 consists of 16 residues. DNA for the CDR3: TGTGCCAGCAGTTGGGACCCGGGACAGGGGGCTAGTGAGCAGTACTTC. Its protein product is CASSWDPGQGASEQYF. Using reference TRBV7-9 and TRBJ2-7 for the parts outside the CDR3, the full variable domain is DTGVSQNPRHKITKRGQNVTFRCDPISEHNRLYWYRQTLGQGPEFLTYFQNEAQLEKSRLLSDRFSAERPKGSFSTLEIQRTEQGDSAMYLCASSWDPGQGASEQYFGPGTRLTVT.

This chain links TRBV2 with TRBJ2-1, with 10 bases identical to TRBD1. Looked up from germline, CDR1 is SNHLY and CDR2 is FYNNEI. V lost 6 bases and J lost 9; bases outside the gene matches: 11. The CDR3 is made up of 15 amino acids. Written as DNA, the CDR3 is TGTGCCAGCAGGGCGGGACAGGGGTTAATAGCTGAGCAGTTCTTC. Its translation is CASRAGQGLIAEQFF.

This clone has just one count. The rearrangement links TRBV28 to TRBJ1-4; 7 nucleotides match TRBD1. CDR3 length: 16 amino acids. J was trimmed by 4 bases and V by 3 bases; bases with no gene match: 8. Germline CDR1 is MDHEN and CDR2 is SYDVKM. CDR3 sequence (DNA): TGTGCCAGCAGTTTCTTCGGGACAGTTAATAATGAAAAACTGTTTTTT. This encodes CASSFFGTVNNEKLFF.

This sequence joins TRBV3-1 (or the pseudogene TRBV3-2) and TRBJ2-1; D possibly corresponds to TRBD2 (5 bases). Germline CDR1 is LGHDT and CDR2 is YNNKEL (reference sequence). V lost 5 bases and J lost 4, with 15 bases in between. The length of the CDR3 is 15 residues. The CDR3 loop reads CASSSGPEGYNEQFF. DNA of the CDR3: TGTGCCAGCAGCTCCGGACCAGAGGGTTACAATGAGCAGTTCTTC.

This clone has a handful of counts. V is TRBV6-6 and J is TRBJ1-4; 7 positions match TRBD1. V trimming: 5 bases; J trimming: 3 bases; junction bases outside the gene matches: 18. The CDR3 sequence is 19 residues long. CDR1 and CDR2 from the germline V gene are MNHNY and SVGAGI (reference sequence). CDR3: CASSLAAYRGRNSNEKLFF. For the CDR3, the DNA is TGTGCCAGCAGTCTTGCTGCCTACAGGGGCCGTAACTCTAATGAAAAACTGTTTTTT.

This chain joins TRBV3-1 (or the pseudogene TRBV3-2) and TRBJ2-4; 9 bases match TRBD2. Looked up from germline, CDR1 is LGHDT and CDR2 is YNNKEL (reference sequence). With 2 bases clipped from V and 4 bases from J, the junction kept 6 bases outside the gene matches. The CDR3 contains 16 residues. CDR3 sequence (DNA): TGTGCCAGCAGCCAATCGCTAGCGGGAAGGAAAAACATTCAGTACTTC. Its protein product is CASSQSLAGRKNIQYF.

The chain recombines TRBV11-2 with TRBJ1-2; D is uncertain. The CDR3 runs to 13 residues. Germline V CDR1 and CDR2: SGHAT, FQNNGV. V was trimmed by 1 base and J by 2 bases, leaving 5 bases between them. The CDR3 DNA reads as TGTGCCAGCAGCTTAGCGGGGAACTATGGCTACACCTTC. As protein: CASSLAGNYGYTF. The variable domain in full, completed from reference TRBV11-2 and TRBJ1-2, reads EAGVAQSPRYKIIEKRQSVAFWCNPISGHATLYWYQQILGQGPKLLIQFQNNGVVDDSQLPKDRFSAERLKGVDSTLKIQPAKLEDSAVYLCASSLAGNYGYTFGSGTRLTVV.

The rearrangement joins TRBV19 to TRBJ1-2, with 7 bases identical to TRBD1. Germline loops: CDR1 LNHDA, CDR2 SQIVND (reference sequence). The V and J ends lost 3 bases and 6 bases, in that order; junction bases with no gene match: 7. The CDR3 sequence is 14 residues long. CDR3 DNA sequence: TGTGCCAGTAGTATCTTAGACAGGGTTGATGGCTACACCTTC. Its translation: CASSILDRVDGYTF.

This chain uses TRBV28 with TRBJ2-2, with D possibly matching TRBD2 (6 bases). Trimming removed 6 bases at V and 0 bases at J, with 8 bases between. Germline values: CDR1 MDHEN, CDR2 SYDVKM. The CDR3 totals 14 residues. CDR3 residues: CASRLAPNTGELFF. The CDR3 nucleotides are TGTGCCAGCAGACTAGCCCCGAACACCGGGGAGCTGTTTTTT.

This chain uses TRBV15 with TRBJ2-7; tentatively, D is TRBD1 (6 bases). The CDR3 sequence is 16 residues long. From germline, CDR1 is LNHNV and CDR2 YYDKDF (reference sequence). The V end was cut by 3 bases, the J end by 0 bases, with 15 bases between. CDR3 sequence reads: CATSRGPQGNSYEQYF. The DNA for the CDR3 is TGTGCCACCAGCAGGGGCCCCCAGGGGAACTCCTACGAGCAGTACTTC.

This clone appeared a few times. CDR3 bases: TGTGCCAGCAGCTTAAATTTTAAACGAGGGAGGGTGAACACTGAAGCTTTCTTT. Its protein is CASSLNFKRGRVNTEAFF. The genes are TRBV7-2 and TRBJ1-1; no definite D call. Germline loops: CDR1 SGHTA, CDR2 FQGNSA. The V end lost 2 bases, the J end lost 0 bases, and 19 bases lay between the germline ends. The CDR3 contains 18 residues.

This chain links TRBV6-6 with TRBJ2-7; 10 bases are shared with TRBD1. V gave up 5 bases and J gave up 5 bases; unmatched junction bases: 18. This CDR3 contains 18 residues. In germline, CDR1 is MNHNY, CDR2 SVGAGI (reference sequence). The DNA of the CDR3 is TGTGCCAGCAGTCCCCCCCCGGGACAGGGGAGGGGTCGAGACGAGCAGTACTTC. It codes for CASSPPPGQGRGRDEQYF.

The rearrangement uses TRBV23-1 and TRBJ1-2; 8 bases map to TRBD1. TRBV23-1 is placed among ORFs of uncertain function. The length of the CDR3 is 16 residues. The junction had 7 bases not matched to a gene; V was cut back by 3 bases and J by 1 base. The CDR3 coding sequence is TGCGCCAGCAGTCAGCCGGGACAGGTCGTTAACTATGGCTACACCTTC. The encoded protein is CASSQPGQVVNYGYTF.

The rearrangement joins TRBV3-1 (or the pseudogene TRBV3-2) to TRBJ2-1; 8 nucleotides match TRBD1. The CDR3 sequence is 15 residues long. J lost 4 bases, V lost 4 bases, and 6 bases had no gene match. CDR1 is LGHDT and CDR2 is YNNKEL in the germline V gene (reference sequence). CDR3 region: CASSRTGTGYNEQFF. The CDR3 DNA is TGTGCCAGCAGCCGAACCGGGACAGGATACAATGAGCAGTTCTTC.

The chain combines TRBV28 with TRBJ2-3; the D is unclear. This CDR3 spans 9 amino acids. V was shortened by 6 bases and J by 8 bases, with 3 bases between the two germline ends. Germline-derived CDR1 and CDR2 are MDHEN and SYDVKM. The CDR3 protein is CASSCTQYF. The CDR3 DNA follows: TGTGCCAGCAGCTGTACGCAGTATTTT.

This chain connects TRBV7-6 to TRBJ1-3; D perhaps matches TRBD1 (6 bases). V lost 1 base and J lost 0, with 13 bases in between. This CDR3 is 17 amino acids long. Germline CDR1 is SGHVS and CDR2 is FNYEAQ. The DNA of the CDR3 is TGTGCCAGCAGCTTAGTATTGGACAGTTACTCTGGAAACACCATATATTTT. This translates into CASSLVLDSYSGNTIYF.